This TCR beta chain emerged from a study of identical twins. TCRdb passed the 5' RACE reads through MiXCR, listing each CDR3 protein once. The sample yields around 370,000 distinct CDR3 sequences, roughly 9% seen once. Trimming removed 5 bases from V and 4 bases from J, with 21 bases in between. This CDR3 is 17 amino acids long. This clonotype was detected only a few times. Its antigen is as yet unknown. Overall study results and limits: Cord blood beta clonotypes that were abundant carried fewer insertions, and memory repertoires showed no such trend.

Sequenced: naive T cells sorted from blood. The rearrangement joins TRBV12-3 or TRBV12-4 to TRBJ1-3; a possible D gene is TRBD1 (5 bases). The origin of this receptor is a woman between 45 and 65 years old in good health. In DNA, the CDR3 is TGTGCCAGCAGTCCGGAGGGGACTGGACCTCTGGGAAACACCATATATTTT. Its translation is CASSPEGTGPLGNTIYF.